This T cell receptor (beta chain) was observed in a study of blood T cell repertoires in COVID-19 (dated by TCRdb to the early 2020s). Regarding the complete study: The collaborator samples originated in the United States, Italy and Spain and spanned the acute and convalescent phases of COVID-19. Samples came from the ongoing ImmuneRACE study (first 160 participants) plus 1,254 subjects from 6 global collaborators. The repertoires were released in a freely available public database intended as a resource for research on the immune response to SARS-CoV-2. Nearly every sample came with metadata listing a de-identified subject ID, COVID-19 status, age in years and sex. Subjects who had been exposed to COVID-19, were actively infected with it, or had recovered from it provided the deeply sampled blood TCRbeta repertoires that made up the dataset. Where available, HLA class I and class II types were obtained from metadata supplied by the sample provider rather than from assay-based typing. The prospective study material was composed of cDNA or gDNA derived from T cells, B-cell-depleted T cells, or PBMCs.

Spanning cysteine to phenylalanine, the CDR3 consists of 13 amino acids. The DNA shown is the 39-base CDR3, in frame from base 1. The germline V gene supplies CDR1 SNHLY and CDR2 FYNNEI. V is shortened by 9 bases, J by 4 bases, and the region joining them spans 16 bases. TCRbeta CDR3 regions were amplified from genomic DNA using the immunoSEQ Assay, a bias-controlled multiplex PCR. Regarding the original processing steps: Within the assay, amplification of reference gene primers was used to estimate how many nucleated cells each sample contained. To quantify the absolute abundance of each unique TCRbeta CDR3 rearrangement, sequence reads were collapsed and filtered. For each sample, productive Simpson clonality was calculated by taking the square root of Simpson's diversity index across productive rearrangements. TCRdb obtained this table from immuneACCESS and retained in-frame rearrangements with V and J assigned. These tables miss some clones; where compared with another copy, unresolved V genes account for less than half of the shortfall, and the remainder is unexplained. The DNA gave D and trimming, while V, J and clone size come from that table. A total of about 40,000 clones appear in this sample, roughly four fifths of them only once. Over 25% of the sample rests with the top ten.

About this clone itself: Its recognized antigen is unknown. Base qualities are not at hand, and no much larger clone is one base apart.

Collaborating institutions collected whole blood in K2EDTA tubes following their own protocols. For TCRbeta analysis, collaborators shipped samples in one of three forms: frozen whole blood, isolated PBMCs, or DNA extracted from either of those sample types. General findings and caveats noted by the study authors: How much clinical and demographic metadata was included differed by source and by participant, and the metadata was provided uncurated.

The chain uses TRBV2 and TRBJ2-7; TRBD2 might be the D gene, on 6 matching bases. Sequenced sample: peripheral blood. This TCR was sampled from a woman in her 70s with acute or convalescent COVID-19. The CDR3 sequence is CASRDGSSYEQYF. The DNA is TGTGCCAGTAGGGACGGGAGTTCTTACGAGCAGTACTTC.